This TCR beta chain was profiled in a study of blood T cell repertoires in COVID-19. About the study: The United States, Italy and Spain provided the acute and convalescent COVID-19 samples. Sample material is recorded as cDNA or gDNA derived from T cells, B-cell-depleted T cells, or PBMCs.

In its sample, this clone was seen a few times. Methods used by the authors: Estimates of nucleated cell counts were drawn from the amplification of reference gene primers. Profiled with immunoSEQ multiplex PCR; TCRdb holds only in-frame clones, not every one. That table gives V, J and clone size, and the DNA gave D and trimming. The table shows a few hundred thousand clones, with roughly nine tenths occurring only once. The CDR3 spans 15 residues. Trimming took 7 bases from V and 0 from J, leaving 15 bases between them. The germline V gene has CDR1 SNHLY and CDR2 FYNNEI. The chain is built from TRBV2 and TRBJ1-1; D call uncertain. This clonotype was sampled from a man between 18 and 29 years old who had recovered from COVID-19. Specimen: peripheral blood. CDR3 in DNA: TGTGCCAGCACAACAGAAGCACTTATGAACACTGAAGCTTTCTTT. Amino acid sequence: CASTTEALMNTEAFF.